Each of the 31 T cell receptor beta chains below was sequenced from the same sample in a study of CD4 T cells in relation to SARS-CoV-2 and coronaviruses. CD4+ T cells from unexposed donors were obtained before the COVID-19 pandemic (2011-2018). The method was immunoSEQ multiplex PCR; TCRdb's version includes in-frame clones alone and lacks a portion of them. The sample carries around 56,000 clones, 80% to 90% recorded once. Sequencing was done on a sample of memory CD4+ T cells from PBMCs. Receptor source: a human donor in good health.

This rearrangement joins TRBV28 to TRBJ2-7; D call uncertain. Trimming pared 5 bases from V and 1 base from J, leaving 12 bases between. This CDR3 spans 14 amino acids. The germline V gene has CDR1 MDHEN and CDR2 SYDVKM. CDR3 DNA sequence: TGTGCCAGCAGTAGACCGGCTTCGTCCTACGAGCAGTACTTC. This translates into CASSRPASSYEQYF. The whole variable domain, remainder taken from reference TRBV28 and TRBJ2-7, is DVKVTQSSRYLVKRTGEKVFLECVQDMDHENMFWYRQDPGLGLRLIYFSYDVKMKEKGDIPEGYSVSREKKERFSLILESASTNQTSMYLCASSRPASSYEQYFGPGTRLTVT.

J is TRBJ2-6 and V is TRBV11-3, with D unclear. Trimming shortened V by 1 base and J by 2 bases, and 3 bases separated the two germline ends. Germline CDR1 and CDR2: SGHNT and YENEEA. CDR3 length: 14 residues. In DNA, the CDR3 is TGTGCCAGCAGCTTAGGAACTGGGGCCAACGTCCTGACTTTC. As protein: CASSLGTGANVLTF.

The rearrangement links TRBV3-1 (or the pseudogene TRBV3-2) to TRBJ2-1; 7 positions match TRBD2. CDR3 length: 16 residues. The J segment lost 5 bases and the V segment lost 1 base, leaving 8 bases of the junction unmatched. Germline V gene lookup returns CDR1 LGHDT and CDR2 YNNKEL (reference sequence). This CDR3 is CASSQVSGKNNNEQFF. The CDR3 DNA is TGTGCCAGCAGCCAAGTCAGCGGGAAGAATAACAATGAGCAGTTCTTC.

The rearrangement links TRBV5-1 to TRBJ2-5, with 16 bases aligning to TRBD2. There are 16 residues in the CDR3. Trimming took 2 bases from V and 7 from J; bases not matched to a gene: 5. The germline V gene encodes CDR1 SGHRS and CDR2 YFSETQ. The CDR3: CASSFGTSGGARTQYF. The CDR3 DNA is TGCGCCAGCAGCTTCGGGACTAGCGGGGGGGCGAGGACCCAGTACTTC.

This clone was recorded only once. The V and J genes are TRBV5-6 and TRBJ1-6, with TRBD1 matching 8 bases. Unmatched junction bases numbered 5, after V lost 0 bases and J lost 9 bases. Germline V gives CDR1 SGHDT, CDR2 YYEEEE. This CDR3 comprises 15 residues. This CDR3 is CASSLAGTGASPLHF. The CDR3 nucleotides read TGTGCCAGCAGCTTGGCCGGGACAGGCGCTTCACCCCTCCACTTT.

This clone is judged medium-sized. The gene calls are TRBV19 and TRBJ2-6; TRBD1 aligns across 9 bases. The germline gives CDR1 LNHDA, CDR2 SQIVND (reference sequence). The V and J ends lost 5 bases and 3 bases, in that order; junction bases with no gene match: 8. There are 17 residues in the CDR3. CDR3 region: CASSGYRGLSGANVLTF. The CDR3 DNA reads as TGTGCCAGTAGTGGCTACAGGGGGCTAAGTGGGGCCAACGTCCTGACTTTC. Looking up the rest from reference TRBV19 and TRBJ2-6 gives the full variable domain: DGGITQSPKYLFRKEGQNVTLSCEQNLNHDAMYWYRQDPGQGLRLIYYSQIVNDFQKGDIAEGYSVSREKKESFPLTVTSAQKNPTAFYLCASSGYRGLSGANVLTFGAGSRLTVL.

V is TRBV19 and J is TRBJ2-7; 10 bases match TRBD2. CDR3 length: 17 residues. In germline, CDR1 is LNHDA, CDR2 SQIVND (reference sequence). The ends lost 4 bases at V and 1 base at J; junction bases unmatched: 10. For the CDR3, the DNA is TGTGCCAGTAGTACTCGGTCGGGACTAGCGTCGTCCTACGAGCAGTACTTC. This sequence encodes CASSTRSGLASSYEQYF. Full variable domain (missing parts from reference TRBV19 and TRBJ2-7): DGGITQSPKYLFRKEGQNVTLSCEQNLNHDAMYWYRQDPGQGLRLIYYSQIVNDFQKGDIAEGYSVSREKKESFPLTVTSAQKNPTAFYLCASSTRSGLASSYEQYFGPGTRLTVT.

The chain carries TRBV11-3 and TRBJ2-7; weak D call: TRBD2 (5 bases). CDR1 is SGHNT, CDR2 YENEEA, per germline. The germline V and J ends were trimmed by 0 bases and 6 bases, with 9 bases remaining between them. The CDR3 consists of 13 residues. CDR3 sequence reads: CASSLERLTEQYF. The CDR3 DNA follows: TGTGCCAGCAGCTTAGAGAGACTAACCGAGCAGTACTTC.

The chain uses TRBV19 and TRBJ2-3; the D is unclear. V was clipped by 2 bases and J by 0 bases, with 15 bases between them. The CDR3 is made up of 17 amino acids. The germline V gene encodes CDR1 LNHDA and CDR2 SQIVND (reference sequence). CDR3 sequence: CASSIKNRAASTDTQYF. CDR3 in DNA: TGTGCCAGTAGTATAAAAAACCGTGCGGCTAGCACAGATACGCAGTATTTT.

This sequence joins TRBV5-1 and TRBJ2-1, with D perhaps matching TRBD1 (5 bases). Trimming shortened V by 0 bases and J by 8 bases, and 12 bases separated the two germline ends. Looked up from germline, CDR1 is SGHRS and CDR2 is YFSETQ. The CDR3 extends over 14 amino acids. This chain's CDR3 is CASSLVAGKDEQFF. The CDR3 bases are TGCGCCAGCAGCTTGGTGGCAGGGAAGGATGAGCAGTTCTTC.

The rearrangement uses TRBV7-9 and TRBJ2-1; 7 nucleotides match TRBD1. Germline trimming cut 5 bases from V and 4 bases from J; bases unmatched to any gene: 8. The CDR3 runs 15 residues. Germline CDR1 and CDR2: SEHNR and FQNEAQ (reference sequence). This CDR3 reads CASSHTGVKYNEQFF. For the CDR3, the DNA is TGTGCCAGCAGCCACACAGGGGTTAAGTACAATGAGCAGTTCTTC. Looking up the rest from reference TRBV7-9 and TRBJ2-1 gives the full variable domain: DTGVSQNPRHKITKRGQNVTFRCDPISEHNRLYWYRQTLGQGPEFLTYFQNEAQLEKSRLLSDRFSAERPKGSFSTLEIQRTEQGDSAMYLCASSHTGVKYNEQFFGPGTRLTVL.

The chain couples TRBV3-1 (or the pseudogene TRBV3-2) to TRBJ1-1; TRBD1 is a possible D gene (5 bases). Trimming cost V 2 bases and J 4 bases, with 11 bases left between them. Germline V gives CDR1 LGHDT, CDR2 YNNKEL (reference sequence). The CDR3 runs to 14 residues. CDR3 DNA sequence: TGTGCCAGCAGCCAACGTGGGGGTGGCACTGAAGCTTTCTTT. Translating it yields CASSQRGGGTEAFF.

This clone has only a few counts. The rearrangement links TRBV5-1 to TRBJ2-2, with 10 positions matching TRBD2. The germline CDR1 and CDR2 sequences are SGHRS and YFSETQ. The CDR3 is 16 residues long. V lost 4 bases to trimming and J lost 1 base; unmatched junction nucleotides: 4. The CDR3: CASSGGTSENTGELFF. CDR3 nucleotide sequence: TGCGCCAGCAGCGGAGGGACTAGCGAGAACACCGGGGAGCTGTTTTTT.

The chain has TRBV24-1 and TRBJ2-1; 10 bases map to TRBD1. Germline V gene lookup returns CDR1 KGHDR and CDR2 SFDVKD. This CDR3 spans 16 amino acids. Losses at the gene ends were 7 bases for V and 8 bases for J; bases not matched to a gene: 13. CDR3 amino acids: CATRGVPGTGVDEQFF. CDR3 DNA: TGTGCCACCAGAGGGGTCCCCGGGACAGGGGTGGATGAGCAGTTCTTC.

The CDR3 loop is CASSSPVTRYSTDTQYF. As DNA, the CDR3 is TGTGCCAGCAGTTCCCCCGTTACTAGATATAGCACAGATACGCAGTATTTT. The chain joins TRBV27 to TRBJ2-3, with D possibly being TRBD2 (5 bases). Germline V lookup: CDR1 MNHEY, CDR2 SMNVEV (reference sequence). Trimming removed 4 bases from V and 0 bases from J, with 17 bases in between. There are 17 residues in the CDR3.

This chain connects TRBV6-6 to TRBJ1-5; D remains ambiguous. This CDR3 is 13 amino acids long. The V and J ends lost 7 bases and 1 base respectively, with 8 bases between them. Germline V gene data show CDR1 as MNHNY and CDR2 as SVGAGI (reference sequence). CDR3 amino acids: CASNPGSNQPQHF. The CDR3 nucleotides read TGTGCCAGCAACCCGGGGAGCAATCAGCCCCAGCATTTT.

This chain connects TRBV27 to TRBJ1-5; a possible D gene is TRBD1 (6 bases). CDR1 and CDR2 (germline): MNHEY, SMNVEV (reference sequence). The CDR3 extends over 16 amino acids. The V end was cut by 6 bases, the J end by 1 base, with 16 bases between. CDR3 residues: CASSWAGGRSNQPQHF. The CDR3 coding sequence is TGTGCCAGCAGCTGGGCCGGGGGCAGGAGCAATCAGCCCCAGCATTTT.

The V call is TRBV27, the J call TRBJ2-7; D call uncertain. CDR1 is MNHEY, CDR2 SMNVEV, per germline (reference sequence). The V and J ends lost 6 bases and 3 bases respectively, with 15 bases between them. CDR3 length equals 14 residues. The CDR3: CASRKGSQFYEQYF. The CDR3 nucleotides are TGTGCCAGCAGGAAGGGTTCCCAATTCTACGAGCAGTACTTC.

The V and J genes are TRBV7-9 and TRBJ2-1; D not resolved. V was cut by 2 bases and J by 6 bases, with 8 bases left in between. This CDR3 comprises 13 residues. Germline lookup yields CDR1 SEHNR and CDR2 FQNEAQ (reference sequence). DNA for the CDR3: TGTGCCAGCAGCTTAATGAGCCTCAATGAGCAGTTCTTC. It yields the protein CASSLMSLNEQFF.

Concerning this clone itself: Its ends do not fully match the called genes, so a read error is possible. The chain employs TRBV28 and TRBJ2-6; TRBD1 is a possible D gene (5 bases). This CDR3 is built from 14 residues. Germline values: CDR1 MDHEN, CDR2 SYDVKM. CDR3 DNA sequence: TGTGCCAGCAGTTTTGGGGCCAGGGCCGACGTCCTGACTTTC. This gives the protein CASSFGARADVLTF.

CDR3 sequence: CASSGYRGRGELFF. The CDR3 bases are TGTGCCAGCAGCGGATACAGGGGGCGAGGGGAGCTGTTTTTT. The V call is TRBV3-1 (or the pseudogene TRBV3-2), the J call TRBJ2-2, with TRBD1 matching over 9 bases. CDR3 length: 14 residues. CDR1 is LGHDT, CDR2 YNNKEL, per germline (reference sequence). The trim removed 5 bases at V and 8 bases at J, leaving 6 bases unmatched.

The J gene is TRBJ2-5, the V gene TRBV19; 14 bases are shared with TRBD2. CDR3 length equals 18 residues. The V segment lost 2 bases and the J segment 4 bases; nucleotides outside the gene matches: 9. CDR1 is LNHDA and CDR2 is SQIVND in the germline V gene (reference sequence). The CDR3 DNA is TGTGCCAGTAGTATAACTATGGGACTAGCGGGAGTGTCAGAGACCCAGTACTTC. This codes for CASSITMGLAGVSETQYF.

The chain joins TRBV5-1 to TRBJ2-7, with TRBD2 identical over 14 bases. Looked up from germline, CDR1 is SGHRS and CDR2 is YFSETQ. This CDR3 comprises 15 residues. V shed 4 bases, J shed 4 bases, and the junction held 4 bases outside the gene matches. The CDR3 bases are TGCGCCAGCAGCGACGGGACTAGCGGGAGTTACGAGCAGTACTTC. This codes for CASSDGTSGSYEQYF. The entire variable domain, with the rest obtained from reference TRBV5-1 and TRBJ2-7, is as follows: KAGVTQTPRYLIKTRGQQVTLSCSPISGHRSVSWYQQTPGQGLQFLFEYFSETQRNKGNFPGRFSGRQFSNSRSEMNVSTLELGDSALYLCASSDGTSGSYEQYFGPGTRLTVT.

V gene TRBV5-1 combines with J gene TRBJ2-1; the match to TRBD1 covers 11 bases. Unmatched junction bases numbered 7, after V lost 4 bases and J lost 7 bases. This CDR3 has 15 residues. CDR1 is SGHRS and CDR2 is YFSETQ in the germline V gene. This CDR3 reads CASSARTGGGNEQFF. The CDR3 DNA reads TGCGCCAGCAGCGCAAGGACAGGGGGCGGGAATGAGCAGTTCTTC.

The J gene is TRBJ1-6, the V gene TRBV2; D perhaps matches TRBD1 (5 bases). The CDR3 has 15 amino acids. V was shortened by 7 bases and J by 7 bases, with 17 bases between the two germline ends. CDR1 SNHLY and CDR2 FYNNEI come from the germline V gene. CDR3: CASTGTGTSNSPLHF. The CDR3 DNA sequence: TGTGCCAGCACCGGAACCGGGACCTCCAATTCACCCCTCCACTTT.

This clone was seen once. The junction and the germline gene differ at one end; a read error may be behind it. The V gene is TRBV15, the J gene TRBJ2-1, with D possibly being TRBD2 (5 bases). Germline CDR1 and CDR2: LNHNV and YYDKDF (reference sequence). The CDR3 consists of 14 residues. The CDR3 DNA is TGTGCCACCAGCGGAGATTTGGACTGGAATGAGCAGTTCTTC. As protein: CATSGDLDWNEQFF.

This chain uses TRBV3-1 (or the pseudogene TRBV3-2) with TRBJ1-1; D gene uncertain. V lost 1 base and J lost 8, with 17 bases in between. Germline CDR1 LGHDT, CDR2 YNNKEL (reference sequence). This CDR3 is built from 15 residues. CDR3 bases: TGTGCCAGCAGCCAAGGTGGTATTATTGGCGGCGAAGCTTTCTTT. It specifies CASSQGGIIGGEAFF.

This CDR3 reads CASSFLLAPPTRLETQYF. For the CDR3, the DNA is TGTGCCAGCAGCTTCCTACTCGCCCCCCCGACTAGGTTGGAGACCCAGTACTTC. V gene TRBV7-9 combines with J gene TRBJ2-5; tentative D call: TRBD2 (6 bases). V shed 3 bases and J shed 5 bases, with 25 bases lying between them. This CDR3 spans 18 amino acids. The germline CDR1 and CDR2 sequences are SEHNR and FQNEAQ (reference sequence).

The J gene is TRBJ1-1, the V gene TRBV3-1 (or the pseudogene TRBV3-2), with a possible D match to TRBD1 (5 bases). Germline loops: CDR1 LGHDT, CDR2 YNNKEL (reference sequence). The CDR3 runs 13 residues. V lost 6 bases and J lost 3, with 11 bases in between. The CDR3, as DNA: TGTGCCAGCAGGATTGGGGGGGACACTGAAGCTTTCTTT. It translates to CASRIGGDTEAFF.

The chain is built from TRBV5-1 and TRBJ2-3, with 9 bases aligning to TRBD2. The germline CDR1 and CDR2 sequences are SGHRS and YFSETQ. The ends lost 0 bases at V and 3 bases at J; junction bases unmatched: 8. CDR3 length equals 17 residues. CDR3 sequence (DNA): TGCGCCAGCAGCTTGGGGTGGTCTAGCGGGACGACAGATACGCAGTATTTT. This codes for CASSLGWSSGTTDTQYF.

The chain carries TRBV12-5 and TRBJ2-1, with D perhaps TRBD1 (6 bases). The V and J ends lost 3 bases and 7 bases respectively, with 16 bases between them. The CDR3 has 15 residues. From germline, CDR1 is LGHNT and CDR2 FRNRAP. CDR3 DNA: TGTGCTAGTGGTTTATTGCAGGTGCAGGGGAATGAGCAGTTCTTC. Amino acids: CASGLLQVQGNEQFF.